Presented here are 29 T cell receptor beta chains from one specimen sequenced in a study of OX40 agonist ivuxolimab in advanced cancers. Library preparation used the immunoSEQ multiplex PCR assay. The table was pulled from immuneACCESS by TCRdb, which kept in-frame rearrangements only. Such tables lose some clones; where checked, under half of the loss comes from unresolved V genes, and the rest has no known cause. A total of roughly 36,000 clones appear in this sample, about 74% of them only once. The ten largest make up over 10% of the sample. Source: CD4+ or CD8+ T cells sorted from blood, taken in a trial of the OX40 agonist ivuxolimab. The receptors here all came from an adult with an advanced solid tumor such as melanoma, head and neck, liver or kidney cancer.

Here the CDR3 DNA reads TGCAGCGTTGGGGGTCGGGACGAGCAGTACTTC. Protein product: CSVGGRDEQYF. The V and J genes are TRBV29-1 and TRBJ2-7; D is undetermined. The CDR3 length is 11 residues. Germline lookup yields CDR1 SQVTM and CDR2 ANQGSEA. V lost 4 bases to trimming and J lost 5 bases, with 9 bases between them.

V is TRBV18 and J is TRBJ2-2; D is perhaps TRBD2 (6 bases). Trimming pared 4 bases from V and 4 bases from J, leaving 10 bases between. This CDR3 spans 14 amino acids. Looked up from germline, CDR1 is KGHSH and CDR2 is LQKENI. CDR3 sequence (DNA): TGTGCCAGCTCACGGGGAGGCCCCACCGGGGAGCTGTTTTTT. Its protein is CASSRGGPTGELFF.

By its share, this clone is medium-sized (0.01 to 0.1%). V is TRBV7-2 and J is TRBJ1-2; a possible D gene is TRBD1 (6 bases). V was pared by 8 bases and J by 7 bases, with 17 bases between. Germline V lookup: CDR1 SGHTA, CDR2 FQGNSA. The CDR3 has 13 amino acids. Here the CDR3 DNA reads TGTGCCAGCCACCTAAGCGGGGGCGCTGGCTACACCTTC. Residues: CASHLSGGAGYTF.

This clone has more than one count but fewer than ten. This rearrangement joins TRBV7-9 to TRBJ1-5; D gene ambiguous. This CDR3 is built from 12 residues. CDR1 is SEHNR and CDR2 is FQNEAQ in the germline V gene (reference sequence). Trimming removed 5 bases from V and 4 bases from J, with 6 bases in between. CDR3 coding DNA: TGTGCCAGCAGCGTGGAAAATCAGCCCCAGCATTTT. This codes for CASSVENQPQHF.

This sequence joins TRBV5-1 and TRBJ2-3; D gene ambiguous. V was pared by 4 bases and J by 0 bases, with 9 bases between. Germline assignment: CDR1 SGHRS and CDR2 YFSETQ. The CDR3 runs 14 residues. The CDR3 protein is CASSLSDSTDTQYF. The CDR3 nucleotides read TGCGCCAGCAGCCTTTCCGACAGCACAGATACGCAGTATTTT.

A single count supports this clone. J is TRBJ2-3 and V is TRBV19; D ambiguous. Trimming left V 3 bases short and J 0 bases short, with 4 bases between. From germline, CDR1 is LNHDA and CDR2 SQIVND (reference sequence). This CDR3 has 13 amino acids. The CDR3 DNA is TGTGCCAGTAGTATGGCCAGCACAGATACGCAGTATTTT. Translating gives CASSMASTDTQYF.

The chain has TRBV4-2 and TRBJ1-5; D call uncertain. The CDR3 is made up of 16 amino acids. Germline loops: CDR1 LGHNA, CDR2 YNFKEQ. Trimming removed 1 base from V and 3 bases from J, with 13 bases in between. CDR3 in amino acids: CASSQAVGENNQPQHF. CDR3 bases: TGTGCCAGCAGCCAAGCGGTCGGGGAAAACAATCAGCCCCAGCATTTT.

This chain uses TRBV5-4 with TRBJ2-3, with 7 bases lining up with TRBD1. Germline lookup yields CDR1 SGHNT and CDR2 YYREEE (reference sequence). The CDR3 covers 13 residues. V was pared by 6 bases and J by 3 bases, with 4 bases of the junction left unmatched. The CDR3 nucleotides are TGTGCCAGCACCGACAGGGTTACAGATACGCAGTATTTT. Amino acid sequence: CASTDRVTDTQYF. Together with reference TRBV5-4 and TRBJ2-3, the CDR3 gives the full variable domain: ETGVTQSPTHLIKTRGQQVTLRCSSQSGHNTVSWYQQALGQGPQFIFQYYREEENGRGNFPPRFSGLQFPNYSSELNVNALELDDSALYLCASTDRVTDTQYFGPGTRLTVL.

The rearrangement links TRBV7-9 to TRBJ1-2; no clear D. CDR3 size: 13 residues. Trimming stripped 4 bases from V and 8 bases from J, with 14 bases between. Germline CDR1 reads SEHNR; CDR2 reads FQNEAQ (reference sequence). The CDR3 DNA sequence: TGTGCCAGCAGCTCACCGGGCCAGACAGGCTACACCTTC. Translating it yields CASSSPGQTGYTF.

This chain connects TRBV7-2 to TRBJ1-2, with D possibly TRBD1 on 5 matching bases. Germline lookup yields CDR1 SGHTA and CDR2 FQGNSA. CDR3 length: 15 residues. The V end lost 4 bases, the J end lost 2 bases, and 14 bases lay between the germline ends. The CDR3: CASSSTAWDNYGYTF. Here the CDR3 DNA reads TGTGCCAGCAGCTCGACTGCCTGGGACAACTATGGCTACACCTTC.

J is TRBJ1-2 and V is TRBV23-1, with no clear D. Being an ORF, TRBV23-1 has a function that is uncertain. Deletions cut 4 bases from V and 3 bases from J, with 9 bases between. This CDR3 is 13 amino acids long. In DNA form, the CDR3 reads TGCGCCAGCAGTCCCCCTCGGTACTATGGCTACACCTTC. Encoded protein: CASSPPRYYGYTF.

J is TRBJ1-2 and V is TRBV27; D is perhaps TRBD1 (6 bases). The V end was cut by 5 bases, the J end by 9 bases, with 13 bases between. The CDR3 has 12 amino acids. Germline values: CDR1 MNHEY, CDR2 SMNVEV (reference sequence). The CDR3 DNA reads as TGTGCCAGCAGTGCGGGGGGGCGAAGCTACACCTTC. This translates into CASSAGGRSYTF.

This clone was recorded a few times. V usage is TRBV19 and J usage is TRBJ2-7; D is perhaps TRBD1 (6 bases). The CDR3 is made up of 12 amino acids. V was pared by 3 bases and J by 5 bases, with 8 bases between. Germline lookup yields CDR1 LNHDA and CDR2 SQIVND (reference sequence). DNA of the CDR3: TGTGCCAGTAGTATCAAGGGGGACGAGCAGTACTTC. It is translated as CASSIKGDEQYF.

The rearrangement joins TRBV19 to TRBJ1-1; the D is unclear. There are 12 residues in the CDR3. The V gene lost 1 base and the J gene lost 3 bases, with 3 bases spanning the gap. From germline, CDR1 is LNHDA and CDR2 SQIVND (reference sequence). CDR3 sequence reads: CASSIADTEAFF. CDR3 nucleotides: TGTGCCAGTAGTATAGCAGACACTGAAGCTTTCTTT. Looking up the rest from reference TRBV19 and TRBJ1-1 gives the full variable domain: DGGITQSPKYLFRKEGQNVTLSCEQNLNHDAMYWYRQDPGQGLRLIYYSQIVNDFQKGDIAEGYSVSREKKESFPLTVTSAQKNPTAFYLCASSIADTEAFFGQGTRLTVV.

The V gene is TRBV6-5, the J gene TRBJ2-5; D gene uncertain. V was clipped by 5 bases and J by 2 bases, with 12 bases between them. Germline values: CDR1 MNHEY, CDR2 SVGAGI. The CDR3 runs to 14 residues. CDR3 loop: CASSASAIQETQYF. The CDR3 DNA sequence: TGTGCCAGCAGTGCCTCGGCTATACAAGAGACCCAGTACTTC.

In this sample, this clone turned up a few times. The chain recombines TRBV11-2 with TRBJ2-7, with D possibly TRBD1 on 5 matching bases. Trimming shortened V by 1 base and J by 5 bases, and 15 bases separated the two germline ends. This CDR3 is built from 15 residues. Germline-derived CDR1 and CDR2 are SGHAT and FQNNGV. The CDR3 here is CASSLGRSPGHEQYV. CDR3 coding DNA: TGTGCCAGCAGCTTAGGGCGGAGCCCAGGGCACGAGCAGTACGTC.

V is TRBV2 and J is TRBJ2-2; 9 bases are a match to TRBD1. The V gene end was trimmed by 2 bases and the J gene end by 4 bases; junction bases not matched to a gene: 5. CDR1 and CDR2 (germline): SNHLY, FYNNEI. The CDR3 extends over 16 amino acids. This CDR3 is CASSERGQGGTGELFF. CDR3 nucleotides: TGTGCCAGCAGTGAAAGGGGACAGGGCGGCACCGGGGAGCTGTTTTTT.

The chain combines TRBV21-1 with TRBJ2-7. TRBV21-1 is tagged as a pseudogene. The CDR3 totals 13 residues. As DNA, the CDR3 is TGTGCCAGCAGCAAATTTAGTGTAGGGGAGCAGTACTTC. This encodes CASSKFSVGEQYF.

This rearrangement joins TRBV7-8 to TRBJ1-2, with unresolved D. The germline CDR1 and CDR2 sequences are SGHVS and FQNEAQ. The CDR3 consists of 12 residues. V lost 5 bases and J 9 bases, leaving 13 bases between the germline ends. As DNA, the CDR3 is TGTGCCAGCAGCCCCGACACTTCGCGCTACACCTTC. It translates to CASSPDTSRYTF.

The J gene is TRBJ1-2, the V gene TRBV25-1; 7 bases fit TRBD1. The germline gives CDR1 MGHDK, CDR2 SYGVNS. The ends lost 3 bases at V and 6 bases at J; junction bases unmatched: 7. The length of the CDR3 is 14 residues. The CDR3 protein is CASSDFDRANGYTF. The CDR3 nucleotides are TGTGCCAGCAGTGACTTCGACAGGGCAAATGGCTACACCTTC.

V is TRBV29-1 and J is TRBJ1-4; D ambiguous. Germline loops: CDR1 SQVTM, CDR2 ANQGSEA. The CDR3 has 11 amino acids. V was shortened by 5 bases and J by 4 bases, with 5 bases between the two germline ends. DNA for the CDR3: TGCAGCGTTCCCGTTAATGAAAAACTGTTTTTT. Translating gives CSVPVNEKLFF. Based on the CDR3 plus reference TRBV29-1 and TRBJ1-4, the full variable domain is SAVISQKPSRDICQRGTSLTIQCQVDSQVTMMFWYRQQPGQSLTLIATANQGSEATYESGFVIDKFPISRPNLTFSTLTVSNMSPEDSSIYLCSVPVNEKLFFGSGTQLSVL.

The rearrangement links TRBV6-6 to TRBJ1-1, with D uncertain. Germline-derived CDR1 and CDR2 are MNHNY and SVGAGI (reference sequence). Trimming removed 5 bases from V and 4 bases from J, with 11 bases in between. CDR3 length: 13 residues. The CDR3 here is CASSLSSRTEAFF. For the CDR3, the DNA is TGTGCCAGCAGTCTGAGTAGTCGCACTGAAGCTTTCTTT.

This clone was counted only a few times. This chain links TRBV7-9 with TRBJ2-2, with D perhaps matching TRBD1 (6 bases). This CDR3 comprises 15 residues. Trimming took 6 bases from V and 2 from J, leaving 13 bases between them. Germline V gene data show CDR1 as SEHNR and CDR2 as FQNEAQ (reference sequence). The CDR3 region is CASRKAGANTGELFF. In DNA, the CDR3 is TGTGCCAGCAGAAAGGCAGGGGCAAACACCGGGGAGCTGTTTTTT.

This rearrangement joins TRBV6-6 to TRBJ1-2; the D gene is possibly TRBD1 (5 bases). V was trimmed by 4 bases and J by 8 bases, leaving 17 bases between them. Germline V gives CDR1 MNHNY, CDR2 SVGAGI (reference sequence). There are 14 residues in the CDR3. The CDR3 spells CASSSPGTLKGYTF. CDR3 coding DNA: TGTGCCAGCAGTTCCCCGGGGACTCTAAAGGGCTACACCTTC.

In its sample, this clone was seen a few times. The genes are TRBV5-1 and TRBJ1-2; 7 nucleotides match TRBD1. Germline V gene data show CDR1 as SGHRS and CDR2 as YFSETQ. Trimming removed 4 bases from V and 5 bases from J; junction bases left unmatched: 2. The CDR3 has 12 residues. The CDR3 is CASSPTGYGYTF. The CDR3, as DNA: TGCGCCAGCAGCCCGACAGGGTATGGCTACACCTTC.

The chain is built from TRBV6-5 and TRBJ1-3, with D unresolved. CDR1 and CDR2 (germline): MNHEY, SVGAGI. The CDR3 contains 15 residues. Trimming stripped 1 base from V and 4 bases from J, with 11 bases between. The CDR3 coding sequence is TGTGCCAGCAGTTACTGGTTGGGGTCCGGAAACACCATATATTTT. This sequence encodes CASSYWLGSGNTIYF.

The rearrangement links TRBV20-1 to TRBJ2-3, with D tentatively TRBD1 (5 bases). Germline V gene sequence: CDR1 DFQATT, CDR2 SNEGSKA (reference sequence). Trimming removed 7 bases from V and 5 bases from J, with 10 bases in between. The CDR3 covers 11 residues. CDR3 protein: CSGTLIDTQYF. CDR3 in DNA: TGCAGTGGGACATTGATAGATACGCAGTATTTT.

V usage is TRBV5-8 and J usage is TRBJ2-7; TRBD1 aligns across 7 bases. Germline CDR1 reads SGHTS; CDR2 reads YDEGEE. Trimming took 4 bases from V and 4 from J; bases not matched to a gene: 8. The CDR3 is 14 residues long. In nucleotides, the CDR3 is TGTGCCAGCAGCCTGGTGGGACAGCTATACGAGCAGTACTTC. Encoded protein: CASSLVGQLYEQYF.

The chain couples TRBV9 to TRBJ2-2; a weak D match, TRBD2 (7 bases). V was shortened by 2 bases and J by 3 bases, with 17 bases between the two germline ends. Germline CDR1 SGDLS, CDR2 YYNGEE. There are 17 residues in the CDR3. DNA of the CDR3: TGTGCCAGCAGCGTGGGGGGGCCGTCGGCGCACACCGGGGAGCTGTTTTTT. Translation: CASSVGGPSAHTGELFF.